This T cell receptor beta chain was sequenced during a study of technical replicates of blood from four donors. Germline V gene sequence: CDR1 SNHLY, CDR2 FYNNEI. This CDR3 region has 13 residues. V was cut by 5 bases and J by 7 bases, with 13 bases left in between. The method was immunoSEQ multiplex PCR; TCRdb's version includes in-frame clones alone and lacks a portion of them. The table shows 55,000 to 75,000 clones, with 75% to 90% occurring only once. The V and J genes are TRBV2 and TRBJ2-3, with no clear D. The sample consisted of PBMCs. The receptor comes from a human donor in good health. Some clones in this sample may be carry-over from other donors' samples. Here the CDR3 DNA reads TGTGCCAGCAGTCCCCTGAGTGGTTATACGCAGTATTTT. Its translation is CASSPLSGYTQYF.